This is a list of T cell receptor beta chains from one sample in a study of blood T cells in healthy people across ages. MiXCR, applied by TCRdb to the 5' RACE reads, yields one record per CDR3 protein. Counted here are about 650,000 distinct CDR3 sequences, roughly half occurring once; the ten biggest clones make up approximately 13%. Specimen: blood. The receptors come from a woman over 75 in good health. CDR3s include the opening cysteine and the closing phenylalanine or tryptophan. The order of the fields is clone size, V gene, D gene, J gene, CDR3 protein, CDR3 DNA. A D gene is named only where the DNA matches it firmly. The size entry is marked missing in some rows and otherwise reads once, few, many or a size class.

NA	TRBV11-2	TRBD1	TRBJ2-3	CASVGQGNTDTQYF	TGTGCCAGCGTCGGACAGGGGAACACAGATACGCAGTATTTT
NA	TRBV6-5	TRBD1	TRBJ2-3	CARTGNLRFTDTQYF	TGTGCCAGGACAGGGAACTTGAGATTCACAGATACGCAGTATTTT
many	TRBV29-1	TRBD2	TRBJ2-7	CSVSLLAGEHEQYF	TGCAGCGTGTCTTTACTAGCGGGAGAACACGAGCAGTACTTC
NA	TRBV5-1	TRBD2	TRBJ2-1	CASSRTSGNSYNEQFF	TGCGCCAGCAGTCGGACTAGCGGGAACTCCTACAATGAGCAGTTCTTC
NA	TRBV4-3	NA	TRBJ1-2	CASSQVTGRSHTF	TGCGCCAGCAGCCAAGTAACAGGAAGATCCCACACCTTC
NA	TRBV7-3	NA	TRBJ2-1	CASSLDPEGPYNEQFF	TGTGCCAGCAGCTTGGATCCCGAGGGGCCCTACAATGAGCAGTTCTTC
many	TRBV12-3/TRBV12-4	TRBD1	TRBJ2-7	CASSSWDRARVRMYEQYF	TGTGCCAGCAGTTCCTGGGACAGGGCGCGCGTCAGGATGTACGAGCAGTACTTC
NA	TRBV27	TRBD1	TRBJ2-5	CASRTGVSYNEQYF	TGTGCCAGCCGGACAGGGGTGTCCTACAATGAGCAGTACTTC
many	TRBV13	TRBD1	TRBJ2-6	CASSLVGTGLGLDSGANVLTF	TGTGCCAGCAGCTTAGTAGGGACAGGGCTGGGATTAGACTCTGGGGCCAACGTCCTGACTTTC
NA	TRBV5-6	NA	TRBJ2-3	CASSRGTGRGRGDTQYF	TGTGCCAGCAGCCGAGGTACTGGACGCGGCCGGGGAGATACGCAGTATTTT
NA	TRBV12-3/TRBV12-4	NA	TRBJ2-3	CASSNPRGTDTQYF	TGTGCCAGCAGTAACCCCAGGGGCACAGATACGCAGTATTTT
NA	TRBV6-5	NA	TRBJ2-2	CASSTYTGAGELFF	TGTGCCAGCAGTACTTATACGGGGGCCGGGGAGCTGTTTTTT
NA	TRBV5-1	TRBD1	TRBJ2-1	CASSQDRVWASPYNEQFF	TGCGCCAGCAGCCAGGACAGGGTATGGGCGAGCCCCTACAATGAGCAGTTCTTC
many	TRBV9	NA	TRBJ2-1	CASSARRGNEQFF	TGTGCCAGCAGCGCCAGAAGGGGAAATGAGCAGTTCTTC
many	TRBV5-1	NA	TRBJ2-2	CASSLWGENTGELFF	TGCGCCAGCAGCTTATGGGGTGAGAACACCGGGGAGCTGTTTTTT
NA	TRBV10-3	NA	TRBJ1-2	CAITSSFLGLNYGYTF	TGTGCCATCACCTCCTCATTCTTAGGGTTAAACTATGGCTACACCTTC
many	TRBV5-1	NA	TRBJ2-3	CASSFNRVADTQYF	TGCGCCAGCAGCTTCAACAGGGTAGCAGATACGCAGTATTTT
NA	TRBV20-1	TRBD1	TRBJ1-6	CSAKGQGRESLHF	TGCAGTGCAAAGGGACAGGGGAGAGAATCCCTCCACTTT
few	TRBV12-5	TRBD1	TRBJ2-3	CASGVGQGPDTQYF	TGTGCTAGTGGTGTGGGACAGGGACCAGATACGCAGTATTTT
many	TRBV6-5	NA	TRBJ2-1	CASSYPGHNEQFF	TGTGCCAGCAGTTACCCCGGGCACAATGAGCAGTTCTTC
NA	TRBV7-9	TRBD1	TRBJ1-2	CASSSSQGARDYGYTF	TGTGCCAGCAGCTCGTCACAGGGGGCGAGGGACTATGGCTACACCTTC
NA	TRBV20-1	NA	TRBJ1-5	CSASDSPISNQPQHF	TGCAGTGCTTCCGACAGTCCTATAAGCAATCAGCCCCAGCATTTT
NA	TRBV30	NA	TRBJ2-3	CAWSPGLEDTQYF	TGTGCCTGGAGTCCCGGATTGGAAGATACGCAGTATTTT
few	TRBV6-6	NA	TRBJ1-4	CASSYSEWEKLFF	TGTGCCAGCAGTTACTCGGAATGGGAAAAACTGTTTTTT
once	TRBV12-3/TRBV12-4	TRBD1	TRBJ1-4	CASSSNRGGGEKLFF	TGTGCCAGCAGTTCAAACAGGGGCGGGGGTGAAAAACTGTTTTTT
NA	TRBV28	NA	TRBJ2-5	CASSITSTAETQYF	TGTGCCAGCAGTATTACTAGCACGGCGGAGACCCAGTACTTC
NA	TRBV7-9	NA	TRBJ2-7	CASSSQEGSYEQYF	TGTGCCAGCAGCTCACAAGAGGGCTCCTACGAGCAGTACTTC
NA	TRBV27	NA	TRBJ2-7	CASSPPASHEQYF	TGTGCCAGCAGTCCTCCGGCAAGCCACGAGCAGTACTTC
NA	TRBV19	TRBD1	TRBJ1-6	CASRGTGVSYNSPLHF	TGTGCCAGTAGGGGAACAGGGGTTTCCTATAATTCACCCCTCCACTTT
once	TRBV6-5	NA	TRBJ2-5	CASSYSNVQETQYF	TGTGCCAGCAGTTACTCGAATGTTCAAGAGACCCAGTACTTC
NA	TRBV9	NA	TRBJ1-5	CASSGGSGQPQHF	TGTGCCAGCAGCGGAGGATCAGGGCAGCCCCAGCATTTT
NA	TRBV7-9	TRBD1	TRBJ1-2	CPSSPDRDRAGGYTF	TGTCCCAGCAGCCCAGACCGGGACAGGGCTGGCGGCTACACCTTC
NA	TRBV20-1	NA	TRBJ2-1	CSAPARSSYNEQFF	TGCAGTGCTCCAGCCCGAAGCTCCTACAATGAGCAGTTCTTC
few	TRBV7-2	NA	TRBJ2-4	CASSSQRAKNIQYF	TGTGCCAGCAGCTCCCAGAGAGCCAAAAACATTCAGTACTTC
NA	TRBV4-3	NA	TRBJ1-4	CASSQAGTNEKLFF	TGCGCCAGCAGCCAAGCTGGGACTAATGAAAAACTGTTTTTT
few	TRBV5-1	NA	TRBJ1-2	CASSLREGDGYTF	TGCGCCAGCAGCTTGCGGGAAGGAGATGGCTACACCTTC
NA	TRBV6-2/TRBV6-3	NA	TRBJ2-1	CASSFKGYTYNEQFF	TGTGCCAGCAGTTTTAAGGGGTATACCTACAATGAGCAGTTCTTC
many	TRBV11-2	NA	TRBJ2-1	CASSLGQPGANEQFF	TGTGCCAGCAGCTTAGGGCAGCCTGGGGCTAATGAGCAGTTCTTC
NA	TRBV7-3	NA	TRBJ2-1	CASSSWTASSYNEQFF	TGTGCCAGCAGCTCATGGACAGCGAGCTCCTACAATGAGCAGTTCTTC
few	TRBV20-1	TRBD1	TRBJ2-5	CSAVDRGETQYF	TGCAGTGCGGTAGACAGGGGAGAGACCCAGTACTTC
many	TRBV24-1	TRBD1	TRBJ1-1	CATSAQTGEDTEAFF	TGTGCCACCAGTGCCCAGACAGGGGAAGACACTGAAGCTTTCTTT
few	TRBV20-1	NA	TRBJ1-1	CSARKQIATEAFF	TGCAGTGCTAGAAAGCAGATCGCCACTGAAGCTTTCTTT
NA	TRBV29-1	NA	TRBJ2-3	CSVDPSSGGLPDTQYF	TGCAGCGTTGACCCTTCGTCCGGGGGGCTTCCAGATACGCAGTATTTT
NA	TRBV12-3/TRBV12-4	TRBD2	TRBJ2-7	CASSGDGTSGALPYEQYF	TGTGCCAGCAGTGGCGACGGGACTAGCGGGGCACTACCCTACGAGCAGTACTTC
NA	TRBV27	NA	TRBJ1-2	CASSLSSSYGYTF	TGTGCCAGCAGTTTATCTTCGAGCTATGGCTACACCTTC